The 16 T cell receptor beta chains given below trace back to one sample, sequenced in a study of CD8+ T cells in alopecia areata. Documented treatment: oral pan-JAK inhibitor, 5-10 mg twice daily. Sequencing used cDNA as its template, made by extracting RNA and reverse transcribing it. Assay: immunoSEQ multiplex PCR; the TCRdb copy retains only in-frame clones and omits some. The sample contains some 190,000 clones, about half of which appear only once. The specimen comprised CD8+ T cells sorted from blood, sampled around week 54, from a patient treated with tofacitinib. The source of these receptors is a human donor with alopecia areata.

The chain joins TRBV30 to TRBJ2-7; TRBD1 matches 8 bases. Per the germline V gene, CDR1 is GTSNPN and CDR2 is SVGIG (reference sequence). J gave up 3 bases and V 5 bases, and 3 bases lay outside the gene matches. The CDR3 extends over 12 amino acids. CDR3 sequence (DNA): TGTGCCTGGTTTGGACAGGGCTACGAGCAGTACTTC. Encoded protein: CAWFGQGYEQYF. The whole variable domain, remainder taken from reference TRBV30 and TRBJ2-7, is SQTIHQWPATLVQPVGSPLSLECTVEGTSNPNLYWYRQAAGRGLQLLFYSVGIGQISSEVPQNLSASRPQDRQFILSSKKLLLSDSGFYLCAWFGQGYEQYFGPGTRLTVT.

J is TRBJ2-7 and V is TRBV5-8, with 9 bases fitting TRBD1. J gave up 4 bases and V 3 bases, and 8 bases lay outside the gene matches. This CDR3 is 15 amino acids long. Germline CDR1 and CDR2: SGHTS and YDEGEE. CDR3 nucleotides: TGTGCCAGCAGCTGGCCGGGACAGGGAAAGTACGAGCAGTACTTC. Protein sequence: CASSWPGQGKYEQYF.

This clone was detected only a few times. The junction does not match germline at one end; this may be a read error. The chain employs TRBV29-1 and TRBJ1-3; D possibly corresponds to TRBD1 (6 bases). Germline CDR1 SQVTM, CDR2 ANQGSEA. CDR3 length equals 13 residues. CDR3 nucleotide sequence: TGCAGCGTAGAAGATTTACAGGGTAACACCATATATTTT. It is translated as CSVEDLQGNTIYF.

The chain employs TRBV27 and TRBJ2-1, with D possibly TRBD2 on 5 matching bases. The CDR3 is 14 amino acids. V was shortened by 4 bases and J by 6 bases, with 13 bases between the two germline ends. Per germline, CDR1 MNHEY and CDR2 SMNVEV (reference sequence). CDR3 loop: CASSWGEASNEQFF. CDR3 nucleotides: TGTGCCAGCAGTTGGGGAGAAGCTAGCAATGAGCAGTTCTTC.

Remarks on this clone: This same CDR3 is encoded by further DNA sequences in the sample. The rearrangement uses TRBV25-1 and TRBJ2-5; D unresolved. The CDR3 is 12 amino acids. V lost 3 bases to trimming and J lost 1 base, with 3 bases between them. Germline loops: CDR1 MGHDK, CDR2 SYGVNS. CDR3 loop: CASSDLQETQYF. DNA for the CDR3: TGTGCCAGCAGTGACCTCCAAGAGACCCAGTACTTC.

The chain combines TRBV30 with TRBJ1-1; D uncertain. CDR3 size: 13 residues. Germline CDR1 reads GTSNPN; CDR2 reads SVGIG (reference sequence). The V end was cut by 0 bases, the J end by 1 base, with 6 bases between. CDR3 region: CAWSVHTNTEAFF. DNA of the CDR3: TGTGCCTGGAGTGTCCATACGAACACTGAAGCTTTCTTT.

The chain carries TRBV21-1 and TRBJ1-6; the table calls TRBD1, which could not be checked here. TRBV21-1 represents a pseudogene. The CDR3 contains 15 residues. The CDR3 sequence is CASSKAQRGHSPLHF. DNA for the CDR3: TGTGCCAGCAGCAAAGCGCAGAGGGGGCATTCACCCCTCCACTTT.

This chain joins TRBV7-9 and TRBJ2-7; 8 bases are shared with TRBD2. After removal of 4 bases from V and 3 bases from J, the junction contained 5 bases not matched to a gene. The CDR3 extends over 14 amino acids. Germline CDR1 SEHNR, CDR2 FQNEAQ (reference sequence). The DNA for the CDR3 is TGTGCCAGCAGCTCGGGACTAGATGTCTACGAGCAGTACTTC. This codes for CASSSGLDVYEQYF.

This sequence joins TRBV5-6 and TRBJ2-7; D unresolved. The V and J ends lost 0 bases and 1 base respectively, with 5 bases between them. The CDR3 covers 13 residues. Germline V gene lookup returns CDR1 SGHDT and CDR2 YYEEEE. DNA of the CDR3: TGTGCCAGCAGCTTGGCACAGTCCTACGAGCAGTACTTC. It is translated as CASSLAQSYEQYF.

The chain recombines TRBV5-6 with TRBJ1-1; the D gene is possibly TRBD1 (6 bases). Looked up from germline, CDR1 is SGHDT and CDR2 is YYEEEE. Trimming cost V 4 bases and J 7 bases, with 17 bases left between them. The CDR3 is made up of 14 amino acids. The DNA for the CDR3 is TGTGCCAGCAGCCCCCGGGACACCCCATTTGAAGCTTTCTTT. Protein sequence: CASSPRDTPFEAFF.

The table lists this clone with a few counts. V usage is TRBV9 and J usage is TRBJ1-5; the D is unclear. CDR1 is SGDLS, CDR2 YYNGEE, per germline. Trimming stripped 0 bases from V and 4 bases from J, with 11 bases between. The length of the CDR3 is 15 residues. CDR3 nucleotides: TGTGCCAGCAGCGTAGAGGACGGAAGAAATCAGCCCCAGCATTTT. This translates into CASSVEDGRNQPQHF.

The V call is TRBV14, the J call TRBJ2-7, with TRBD2 matching 8 bases. V dropped 4 bases and J dropped 2; count of bases not matched to a gene: 4. Germline assignment: CDR1 SGHDN and CDR2 FVKESK. The CDR3 sequence is 14 residues long. CDR3 residues: CASSPLRGAYEQYF. The CDR3 coding sequence is TGTGCCAGCAGCCCTTTGCGGGGGGCCTACGAGCAGTACTTC. Together with reference TRBV14 and TRBJ2-7, the CDR3 gives the full variable domain: EAGVTQFPSHSVIEKGQTVTLRCDPISGHDNLYWYRRVMGKEIKFLLHFVKESKQDESGMPNNRFLAERTGGTYSTLKVQPAELEDSGVYFCASSPLRGAYEQYFGPGTRLTVT.

The J gene is TRBJ1-1, the V gene TRBV2, with D possibly TRBD1 on 6 matching bases. Germline V CDR1 and CDR2: SNHLY, FYNNEI. With 5 bases removed from V and 0 bases from J, the gap between germline ends came to 10 bases. CDR3 length: 14 amino acids. The DNA for the CDR3 is TGTGCCAGCAGTTACAGGGCCATGAACACTGAAGCTTTCTTT. Its protein is CASSYRAMNTEAFF.

In this sample, this clone turned up a few times. V usage is TRBV7-2 and J usage is TRBJ1-2; D gene ambiguous. The CDR3 has 16 amino acids. In germline, CDR1 is SGHTA, CDR2 FQGNSA. The V end lost 1 base, the J end lost 3 bases, and 15 bases lay between the germline ends. CDR3 amino acids: CASSLGQMDQDYGYTF. CDR3 bases: TGTGCCAGCAGCTTAGGGCAGATGGATCAGGACTATGGCTACACCTTC.

This clone has only a few counts. CDR3 nucleotides: TGCAGCGTTGAGGGGACTAGCGGGGGCCTTACAGATACGCAGTATTTT. Translation gives CSVEGTSGGLTDTQYF. V and J are TRBV29-1 and TRBJ2-3; 14 bases are shared with TRBD2. Trimming took 3 bases from V and 3 from J; bases not matched to a gene: 5. CDR1 is SQVTM and CDR2 is ANQGSEA in the germline V gene. CDR3 length: 16 amino acids.

This clone was observed a handful of times. The V and J genes are TRBV7-9 and TRBJ2-1; D possibly matches TRBD1 or TRBD2 (6 bases each). This CDR3 comprises 12 residues. V was shortened by 4 bases and J by 9 bases, with 10 bases between the two germline ends. CDR1 SEHNR and CDR2 FQNEAQ come from the germline V gene (reference sequence). The CDR3 loop is CASSSTGAEQFF. The CDR3 DNA reads as TGTGCCAGCAGCTCAACGGGGGCTGAGCAGTTCTTC.